One TCR beta chain is described in this entry. The sample belongs to a study of preoperative IRX-2 immunotherapy in early breast cancer. Treatment specified: preoperative locoregional IRX-2 cytokine immunotherapy. Preoperative locoregional IRX-2 cytokine immunotherapy was tested in the phase Ib source study. The CDR3 totals 14 residues. Germline V gives CDR1 SGHRS, CDR2 YFSETQ. V dropped 0 bases and J dropped 4 bases, with 8 bases sitting between them. The repertoire was sequenced with immunoSEQ multiplex PCR; TCRdb's copy has only in-frame clones and lacks some. Found here are approximately 28,000 clones, roughly four fifths of them singletons; the top ten hold about 3.3%.

Sampling took place from a patient treated with IRX-2 immunotherapy. V usage is TRBV5-1 and J usage is TRBJ1-5; D call uncertain. The sequence came from a human donor with breast cancer. Here the CDR3 DNA reads TGCGCCAGCAGCTTGGGTTCCATAAATCAGCCCCAGCATTTT. Amino acids: CASSLGSINQPQHF. The complete variable domain, with remaining parts taken from reference TRBV5-1 and TRBJ1-5, reads KAGVTQTPRYLIKTRGQQVTLSCSPISGHRSVSWYQQTPGQGLQFLFEYFSETQRNKGNFPGRFSGRQFSNSRSEMNVSTLELGDSALYLCASSLGSINQPQHFGDGTRLSIL.